This entry lists 23 T cell receptor beta chains sequenced from one sample in a study of Graves' ophthalmopathy and Graves' hyperthyroidism. The sequenced template was RNA, covering the TCR beta CDR3 region. In the first round, RT-PCR was carried out with HTBI primers, and a multiplex PCR formed the second round. TCRdb redid the calling of the multiplex PCR reads with MiXCR, one entry per CDR3 protein. The sample lists about 500,000 distinct CDR3 sequences, just under 40% seen once, with roughly 4.5% in the top ten. Source material: peripheral blood or thyroid tissue (not recorded which). These receptor sequences come from an adult man with Graves' hyperthyroidism.

This clonotype was counted ten times or more. The rearrangement uses TRBV18 and TRBJ1-2; D unresolved. The CDR3 extends over 14 amino acids. Germline loops: CDR1 KGHSH, CDR2 LQKENI. V shed 0 bases and J shed 4 bases, with 9 bases lying between them. DNA of the CDR3: TGTGCCAGCTCACCACCCTACACTTCCTATGGCTACACCTTC. Protein product: CASSPPYTSYGYTF.

This clonotype was seen ten or more times. This chain's CDR3 is CAISENRDRRNQPQHF. CDR3 coding DNA: TGTGCCATCAGTGAGAACCGGGACAGACGCAATCAGCCCCAGCATTTT. The chain uses TRBV10-3 and TRBJ1-5, with 7 bases aligning to TRBD1. The CDR3 runs 16 residues. The J segment lost 2 bases and the V segment lost 2 bases, leaving 6 bases of the junction unmatched. Germline-derived CDR1 and CDR2 are ENHRY and SYGVKD.

J is TRBJ1-1 and V is TRBV2; the D gene is possibly TRBD1 (5 bases). Germline V gene data show CDR1 as SNHLY and CDR2 as FYNNEI. V shed 6 bases and J shed 3 bases, with 23 bases lying between them. CDR3 length: 17 amino acids. CDR3 in amino acids: CASRPSNLRGLDTEAFF. The DNA of the CDR3 is TGTGCCAGCAGGCCCTCAAATTTGCGGGGGTTGGACACTGAAGCTTTCTTT.

By share, this clonotype counts as medium-sized. The gene calls are TRBV7-8 and TRBJ2-7; the D call may be TRBD1 or TRBD2 (5 bases each). CDR3 length equals 15 residues. In germline, CDR1 is SGHVS, CDR2 FQNEAQ. The ends were cut back, 0 bases at V and 0 bases at J, with 9 bases in the middle. DNA of the CDR3: TGTGCCAGCAGCTTAGCGCAGGGACCCTCCTACGAGCAGTACTTC. This translates into CASSLAQGPSYEQYF.

Ten or more counts support this clonotype. V and J are TRBV5-1 and TRBJ1-1; D gene unclear. V was cut by 3 bases and J by 1 base, with 10 bases left in between. The germline V gene encodes CDR1 SGHRS and CDR2 YFSETQ. This CDR3 region has 14 residues. This CDR3 is CASSSQTANTEAFF. CDR3 nucleotides: TGCGCCAGCAGCTCCCAGACCGCGAACACTGAAGCTTTCTTT. Combining the CDR3 with reference TRBV5-1 and TRBJ1-1 gives the whole variable domain KAGVTQTPRYLIKTRGQQVTLSCSPISGHRSVSWYQQTPGQGLQFLFEYFSETQRNKGNFPGRFSGRQFSNSRSEMNVSTLELGDSALYLCASSSQTANTEAFFGQGTRLTVV.

This clonotype has just one count. This may stem from a read error, because a much larger clone lies one nucleotide away. V and J are TRBV7-2 and TRBJ2-5; weak D call: TRBD1 (7 bases). CDR3 length: 14 residues. Germline CDR1 reads SGHTA; CDR2 reads FQGNSA. CDR3: CASNSEGARETQYF. CDR3 DNA sequence: TGTGCCAGCAACTCCGAGGGGGCCCGGGAGACTCAGTACTTC.

The chain joins TRBV7-8 to TRBJ2-7, with no clear D. The J call may be mistaken, given a closer DNA end match to TRBJ2-1. Germline CDR1 and CDR2: SGHVS and FQNEAQ. CDR3 length: 11 residues. In DNA form, the CDR3 reads TGTGCCAGCAGCCAAGAGTGGGAGCAGTTCTTC. The encoded protein is CASSQEWEQFF.

Ten or more counts support this clonotype. The chain links TRBV28 to TRBJ2-5; TRBD2 might be the D (5 bases). Per the germline V gene, CDR1 is MDHEN and CDR2 is SYDVKM. CDR3 length: 13 amino acids. The V and J ends lost 5 bases and 5 bases respectively, with 12 bases between them. The CDR3, as DNA: TGTGCCAGCAGTCTAAGGGAGTGGGAGACCCAGTACTTC. It specifies CASSLREWETQYF.

A remark on this clonotype: A much larger clone differs from this one at a single base, so this may be a read error. This chain connects TRBV7-8 to TRBJ2-5, with D possibly called TRBD1 or TRBD2 (5 bases each). Germline values: CDR1 SGHVS, CDR2 FQNEAQ. Between the trimmed V and J ends, which lost 4 bases and 4 bases, there was a span of 10 bases. The CDR3 covers 13 residues. This chain's CDR3 is CASSSWGLETQYF. CDR3 bases: TGTGCCAGCAGCTCCTGGGGGTTAGAGACCCAGTACTTC.

Comments on this clonotype: The junction shows a germline mismatch at one end, possibly a read error. The chain recombines TRBV3-1 with TRBJ2-5; weak D call: TRBD2 (6 bases). CDR1 LGHDT and CDR2 YNNKEL come from the germline V gene (reference sequence). This CDR3 comprises 14 residues. CDR3 DNA sequence: TGTGTCAGCAGCCAAGGAGGGGATAAAGAGACCCAGTACTTC. Amino acid sequence: CVSSQGGDKETQYF.

This clonotype came up a few times. V usage is TRBV2 and J usage is TRBJ2-7; 7 nucleotides align to TRBD1. The length of the CDR3 is 15 residues. V trimming: 5 bases; J trimming: 4 bases; junction bases outside the gene matches: 11. Germline CDR1 is SNHLY and CDR2 is FYNNEI. This CDR3 reads CASSLSIGRGYEQYF. Written as DNA, the CDR3 is TGTGCCAGCAGTTTATCGATCGGCAGGGGGTACGAGCAGTACTTC.

This clonotype was detected ten times or more. This chain uses TRBV28 with TRBJ1-1; no firm D call. The CDR3 is 13 amino acids. V lost 5 bases, J lost 1 base, and 8 bases lay in between. The germline V gene has CDR1 MDHEN and CDR2 SYDVKM. DNA for the CDR3: TGTGCCAGCAGTCCACCAAAGAACACTGAAGCTTTCTTT. Its protein product is CASSPPKNTEAFF.

The V call is TRBV25-1, the J call TRBJ2-7, with TRBD1 as a possible D gene (7 bases). The CDR3 runs to 16 residues. From germline, CDR1 is MGHDK and CDR2 SYGVNS. Trimming took off 5 bases at V and 5 bases at J, with 22 bases between the two ends. The DNA of the CDR3 is TGTGCCAGCAGTTCCCCGGGCAGGGGGGATTTTAACGAGCAGTACTTC. This translates into CASSSPGRGDFNEQYF.

This clonotype was detected only once. CDR3 sequence (DNA): TGTGCCAGCAGCTTCTCCCCTAGCGGGGCCAACGTCCTGACTTTC. This sequence encodes CASSFSPSGANVLTF. The gene calls are TRBV7-9 and TRBJ2-6; tentative D call: TRBD2 (5 bases). Germline CDR1 and CDR2: SEHNR and FQNEAQ (reference sequence). Trimming shortened V by 3 bases and J by 4 bases, and 10 bases separated the two germline ends. There are 15 residues in the CDR3.

This clonotype was detected once. One end of the junction varies from germline; a read error may be responsible. The chain couples TRBV7-9 to TRBJ2-2; D is tentatively TRBD1 or TRBD2 (5 bases each). From germline, CDR1 is SEHNR and CDR2 FQNEAQ (reference sequence). The CDR3 has 13 amino acids. This CDR3 is CASSLSGTGELLF. The CDR3 coding sequence is TGTGCCAGCAGCTTATCGGGGACCGGGGAGCTGCTTTTT.

This clonotype was counted at least ten times. One end of the junction does not line up with germline, which may come from a read error. The V and J genes are TRBV7-9 and TRBJ1-6; the match to TRBD1 covers 7 bases. Germline V gene sequence: CDR1 SEHNR, CDR2 FQNEAQ (reference sequence). This CDR3 spans 15 amino acids. CDR3 loop: CASSFQGENNSPLHF. Written as DNA, the CDR3 is TGCGCCAGCAGCTTCCAGGGGGAGAATAATTCACCCCTCCACTTT.

This clonotype has a count of ten or more. The chain joins TRBV7-8 to TRBJ1-4, with D uncertain. Germline loops: CDR1 SGHVS, CDR2 FQNEAQ. The CDR3 covers 13 residues. The ends were cut back, 5 bases at V and 8 bases at J, with 12 bases in the middle. In DNA, the CDR3 is TGTGCCAGCAGCACCCGACACGTAGAAAAACTGTTTTTT. Translated, it gives CASSTRHVEKLFF. The variable domain in full, with the rest retrieved from reference TRBV7-8 and TRBJ1-4, is GAGVSQSPRYKVAKRGQDVALRCDPISGHVSLFWYQQALGQGPEFLTYFQNEAQLDKSGLPSDRFFAERPEGSVSTLKIQRTQQEDSAVYLCASSTRHVEKLFFGSGTQLSVL.

The chain carries TRBV29-1 and TRBJ2-1; unclear D gene. This CDR3 is built from 12 residues. Trimming took off 4 bases at V and 4 bases at J, with 8 bases between the two ends. Germline lookup yields CDR1 SQVTM and CDR2 ANQGSEA. CDR3: CSVGRRYNEQFF. The CDR3 DNA reads as TGCAGCGTTGGACGTAGATACAATGAGCAGTTCTTC.

Many counts were recorded for this clonotype. The CDR3 loop is CASSYRGYRSGNTIYF. In DNA, the CDR3 is TGTGCCAGTAGCTACAGGGGTTATCGCTCTGGAAACACCATATATTTT. The chain is built from TRBV19 and TRBJ1-3, with 7 bases fitting TRBD1. Trimming at V came to 6 bases and at J to 0 bases, leaving 8 bases not matched to a gene. CDR3 length: 16 residues. Germline values: CDR1 LNHDA, CDR2 SQIVND (reference sequence).

The chain employs TRBV29-1 and TRBJ1-2, with 9 nucleotides matching TRBD1. The length of the CDR3 is 12 residues. Germline trimming cut 7 bases from V and 4 bases from J; bases unmatched to any gene: 4. The germline V gene encodes CDR1 SQVTM and CDR2 ANQGSEA. DNA of the CDR3: TGCAGCGATACAGGGGGCCTCTATGGCTACACCTTC. This codes for CSDTGGLYGYTF.

This clonotype has a single count. This may arise from a read error, as a much more abundant clone is one base away. V gene TRBV19 combines with J gene TRBJ1-1; 10 nucleotides align to TRBD1. CDR1 is LNHDA and CDR2 is SQIVND in the germline V gene (reference sequence). V shed 11 bases, J shed 7 bases, and the junction held 10 bases outside the gene matches. The CDR3 covers 13 residues. The CDR3 reads CAGSDRGRIEAFF. The CDR3 nucleotides are TGTGCCGGTTCCGACAGGGGGCGGATTGAAGCTTTCTTT.

This clonotype was recorded many times. The V call is TRBV12-3 or TRBV12-4, the J call TRBJ2-2; D perhaps matches TRBD1 (5 bases). This CDR3 is 13 amino acids long. The V end was cut by 2 bases, the J end by 8 bases, with 9 bases between. CDR3: CASSLIGAGELFF. The CDR3 nucleotides read TGTGCCAGCAGTTTAATAGGGGCGGGGGAGCTGTTTTTT.

The chain is built from TRBV29-1 and TRBJ1-2; D might be TRBD1 (5 bases). Germline assignment: CDR1 SQVTM and CDR2 ANQGSEA. Trimming removed 6 bases from V and 4 bases from J, with 24 bases in between. This CDR3 spans 16 amino acids. The CDR3 is CSVKGTSGRMSYGYTF. The DNA for the CDR3 is TGCAGCGTAAAGGGGACTAGCGGGAGGATGAGCTATGGCTACACCTTC. Supplemented by reference TRBV29-1 and TRBJ1-2, the full variable domain reads SAVISQKPSRDICQRGTSLTIQCQVDSQVTMMFWYRQQPGQSLTLIATANQGSEATYESGFVIDKFPISRPNLTFSTLTVSNMSPEDSSIYLCSVKGTSGRMSYGYTFGSGTRLTVV.